Listed here are 28 T cell receptor beta chains from one sample, sequenced in a study of CD8+CD57+ T cells in acquired aplastic anemia. Individuals selected for sequencing had exhibited CD8+CD57+ cell expansion on flow cytometry. CDR3 and TCR beta VDJ profiling relied on a genomic DNA template. MiXCR was run by TCRdb on the reads, yielding one entry per CDR3 protein. The table lists some 180,000 distinct CDR3 sequences, around 50% of them singletons. Material for sequencing was sorted CD4+, CD8+, or CD8+CD57+ T cells (not recorded which) from PBMCs. The receptors derive from a human donor with aplastic anemia.

This clonotype occurred many times. This CDR3 is CASSGGPGYSGNTIYF. The CDR3 region has the DNA TGTGCCAGCAGTGGCGGCCCGGGATACTCTGGAAACACCATATATTTT. This chain joins TRBV2 and TRBJ1-3; no definite D call. The V gene's germline CDR1 is SNHLY and CDR2 FYNNEI. V dropped 4 bases and J dropped 0 bases, with 13 bases sitting between them. This CDR3 contains 16 residues.

Regarding this clonotype: Germline and junction disagree at one end, which may indicate a read error. This rearrangement joins TRBV7-9 to TRBJ1-6, with no clear D. This CDR3 spans 13 amino acids. Germline V gene sequence: CDR1 SEHNR, CDR2 FQNEAQ (reference sequence). CDR3 coding DNA: TGTGCCAGCAGCTTAGAGAGAGATTCACCCCTCCTCTTT. It is translated as CASSLERDSPLLF.

This sequence joins TRBV24-1 and TRBJ2-7, with TRBD1 matching 9 bases. CDR3 length equals 15 residues. Unmatched junction bases numbered 7, after V lost 3 bases and J lost 5 bases. CDR1 and CDR2 (germline): KGHDR, SFDVKD. For the CDR3, the DNA is TGTGCCACCAGTGATAGCGGGACAGGGATCCACGAGCAGTACTTC. Protein: CATSDSGTGIHEQYF.

Only one count was recorded for this clonotype. V gene TRBV7-9 combines with J gene TRBJ2-5; 11 bases match TRBD2. With 5 bases clipped from V and 7 bases from J, the junction kept 3 bases outside the gene matches. The V gene's germline CDR1 is SEHNR and CDR2 FQNEAQ (reference sequence). The CDR3 covers 13 residues. The CDR3 is CASSPTSGGTQYF. As DNA, the CDR3 is TGTGCCAGCAGCCCTACTAGCGGGGGGACCCAGTACTTC.

The chain is built from TRBV20-1 and TRBJ1-2, with 8 bases aligning to TRBD1. This CDR3 is 13 amino acids long. Germline V gene sequence: CDR1 DFQATT, CDR2 SNEGSKA (reference sequence). With V trimmed by 6 bases and J by 4 bases, 7 bases remained unmatched. As DNA, the CDR3 is TGCAGTGCAAGGACAGGGAATGGCTATGGCTACACCTTC. Protein: CSARTGNGYGYTF.

This clonotype was seen repeatedly, ten times or more. The chain carries TRBV3-1 and TRBJ2-1; D unclear. This CDR3 contains 13 residues. Germline V gene sequence: CDR1 LGHDT, CDR2 YNNKEL (reference sequence). Trimming stripped 6 bases from V and 2 bases from J, with 8 bases between. CDR3 in amino acids: CASSTLAYNEQFF. CDR3 bases: TGTGCCAGCAGTACGCTAGCCTACAATGAGCAGTTCTTC.

This rearrangement joins TRBV5-5 to TRBJ1-4, with no clear D. Germline V gene data show CDR1 as SGHKS and CDR2 as YYEKEE (reference sequence). This CDR3 comprises 14 residues. Trimming took 4 bases from V and 10 from J, leaving 17 bases between them. CDR3 DNA sequence: TGTGCCAGCAGCCCTAGTGGTCGGGAGGGAAAACTGTTTTTT. Protein product: CASSPSGREGKLFF.

The genes are TRBV24-1 and TRBJ1-4, with 7 nucleotides matching TRBD1. Germline values: CDR1 KGHDR, CDR2 SFDVKD. The CDR3 is made up of 18 amino acids. V trimming: 0 bases; J trimming: 7 bases; junction bases outside the gene matches: 13. This CDR3 is CATSDLLDRSIKAEKLFF. CDR3 sequence (DNA): TGTGCCACCAGTGATTTGCTGGACAGGTCAATAAAGGCTGAAAAACTGTTTTTT.

This clonotype was counted many times. V gene TRBV6-1 combines with J gene TRBJ1-1, with 9 bases identical to TRBD1. The CDR3 loop spans 13 amino acids. V trimming: 4 bases; J trimming: 5 bases; junction bases outside the gene matches: 2. CDR1 and CDR2 (germline): MNHNS, SASEGT. The CDR3 nucleotides are TGTGCCAGCAGTGTGGGACAGGGTACTGAAGCTTTCTTT. It codes for CASSVGQGTEAFF.

The chain carries TRBV29-1 and TRBJ2-7, with D perhaps matching TRBD2 (5 bases). CDR3 length equals 13 residues. Trimming stripped 6 bases from V and 3 bases from J, with 15 bases between. CDR1 is SQVTM and CDR2 is ANQGSEA in the germline V gene. CDR3 coding DNA: TGCAGCGTCGACCCGAGGGCCGGCTACGAGCAGTACTTC. It encodes CSVDPRAGYEQYF.

Comment on this clonotype: Given a much more abundant clone one base away, this may be a read error. The V and J genes are TRBV5-5 and TRBJ2-5, with 10 bases matching TRBD2. Germline-derived CDR1 and CDR2 are SGHKS and YYEKEE (reference sequence). The CDR3 runs 16 residues. Trimming at V came to 3 bases and at J to 5 bases, leaving 10 bases not matched to a gene. Here the CDR3 DNA reads TGTGCCAGCAGCTCGGGGCAGCGGGGGGGCACGGAGACCCAGTACTTC. It specifies CASSSGQRGGTETQYF.

To note about this clonotype: This may be a read error, as it is one base from a much larger clone. The CDR3 reads CASSWTQGPWVYKQYF. CDR3 in DNA: TGTGCCAGCAGCTGGACACAGGGTCCTTGGGTGTACAAGCAGTACTTC. This chain joins TRBV5-6 and TRBJ2-7; D possibly corresponds to TRBD1 (6 bases). The CDR3 runs 16 residues. CDR1 SGHDT and CDR2 YYEEEE come from the germline V gene. Trimming cost V 3 bases and J 8 bases, with 24 bases left between them.

This clonotype was recorded at least ten times. The chain uses TRBV2 and TRBJ1-4; D call uncertain. Germline V gives CDR1 SNHLY, CDR2 FYNNEI. Trimming left V 6 bases short and J 0 bases short, with 8 bases between. The CDR3 has 14 residues. The CDR3, as DNA: TGTGCCAGCAGGGGCGGGGCAACTAATGAAAAACTGTTTTTT. The encoded protein is CASRGGATNEKLFF.

In its sample, this clonotype was seen a few times. The V and J genes are TRBV7-8 and TRBJ1-1, with D hard to call. Deletions cut 8 bases from V and 8 bases from J, with 12 bases between. In germline, CDR1 is SGHVS, CDR2 FQNEAQ. The CDR3 covers 11 residues. Written as DNA, the CDR3 is TGTGCCAGCGCAAGAACAAGCGAAGCTTTCTTT. Residues: CASARTSEAFF.

The V call is TRBV19, the J call TRBJ2-1; 11 bases align to TRBD2. This CDR3 has 16 residues. With V trimmed by 7 bases and J by 0 bases, 5 bases remained unmatched. CDR1 is LNHDA, CDR2 SQIVND, per germline (reference sequence). This CDR3 is CASTPSGRSSYNEQFF. The CDR3 DNA follows: TGTGCCAGTACCCCTAGCGGGAGGAGCTCCTACAATGAGCAGTTCTTC. Variable domain in full (rest from reference TRBV19 and TRBJ2-1): DGGITQSPKYLFRKEGQNVTLSCEQNLNHDAMYWYRQDPGQGLRLIYYSQIVNDFQKGDIAEGYSVSREKKESFPLTVTSAQKNPTAFYLCASTPSGRSSYNEQFFGPGTRLTVL.

A few counts support this clonotype. Relative to the germline gene, one junction end is altered; a read error may explain this. The J gene is TRBJ2-3, the V gene TRBV2, with 8 bases matching TRBD2. Germline V gene sequence: CDR1 SNHLY, CDR2 FYNNEI. There are 15 residues in the CDR3. Here the CDR3 reads CASGDGLASTDTQYF. The CDR3 DNA sequence: TGTGCCAGCGGTGACGGACTAGCTAGCACAGATACGCAGTATTTT.

Concerning this clonotype: Here the CDR3 omits its conserved ending phenylalanine or tryptophan, so a read error is the likely source. V gene TRBV12-5 combines with J gene TRBJ1-2, with 8 positions matching TRBD1. Unmatched junction bases numbered 8, after V lost 1 base and J lost 7 bases. Germline CDR1 LGHNT, CDR2 FRNRAP. The CDR3 length is 15 residues. CDR3 region: CASGLDGQGTRGYTL. CDR3 bases: TGTGCTAGTGGTTTGGACGGACAGGGCACTCGTGGCTACACCCTC.

This clonotype was counted ten times or more. J is TRBJ2-7 and V is TRBV20-1; 10 bases agree with TRBD1. From germline, CDR1 is DFQATT and CDR2 SNEGSKA (reference sequence). The length of the CDR3 is 16 residues. V shed 5 bases and J 6 bases; nucleotides not matched to a gene: 16. CDR3 sequence (DNA): TGCAGTGCTGGTAAAAGGCCGGGACAGGGGTTATCCGAGCAGTACTTC. It specifies CSAGKRPGQGLSEQYF.

This clonotype has only a few counts. The V call is TRBV10-2, the J call TRBJ1-1, with D tentatively TRBD1 (6 bases). This CDR3 contains 12 residues. The germline V and J ends were trimmed by 7 bases and 4 bases, with 10 bases remaining between them. The germline V gene has CDR1 WSHSY and CDR2 SAAADI. CDR3 in DNA: TGCGCCAGCAATCAGGGGAGCACTGAAGCTTTCTTT. Protein sequence: CASNQGSTEAFF.

There are many counts of this clonotype. The V gene is TRBV7-2, the J gene TRBJ2-3; 8 nucleotides align to TRBD2. There are 15 residues in the CDR3. V lost 1 base, J lost 9 bases, and 9 bases stayed unmatched. CDR1 and CDR2 from the germline V gene are SGHTA and FQGNSA. The CDR3: CASSLVAVSGDTQYF. CDR3 coding DNA: TGTGCCAGCAGCTTAGTAGCCGTTAGCGGGGACACGCAGTATTTT.

This clonotype was detected a few times. V is TRBV10-3 and J is TRBJ2-6, with TRBD1 matching 10 bases. This CDR3 has 17 amino acids. Trimming removed 10 bases from V and 0 bases from J; junction bases left unmatched: 9. CDR1 and CDR2 (germline): ENHRY, SYGVKD. The CDR3 DNA follows: TGTGCCAGCACCCGGACAGGGGGAGTCTCTGGGGCCAACGTCCTGACTTTC. This translates into CASTRTGGVSGANVLTF.

This sequence joins TRBV19 and TRBJ2-7, with D possibly called TRBD1 or TRBD2 (5 bases each). Germline V gene data show CDR1 as LNHDA and CDR2 as SQIVND (reference sequence). V gave up 3 bases and J gave up 0 bases, with 9 bases separating them. The CDR3 contains 14 residues. The CDR3 sequence: CASSIRGTSYEQYF. In nucleotides, the CDR3 is TGTGCCAGTAGTATCCGAGGGACCTCCTACGAGCAGTACTTC.

This clonotype has ten or more counts. This rearrangement joins TRBV5-1 to TRBJ1-6; 10 bases match TRBD1. Per germline, CDR1 SGHRS and CDR2 YFSETQ. The CDR3 consists of 14 residues. Trimming at V came to 4 bases and at J to 8 bases, leaving 3 bases not matched to a gene. CDR3 DNA: TGCGCCAGCAGCCCCGGGACAGGGGATTCACCCCTCCACTTT. Translation gives CASSPGTGDSPLHF.

This clonotype turned up a few times. The V gene is TRBV24-1, the J gene TRBJ2-1; TRBD1 matches at 8 bases. CDR3 length: 15 residues. V was pared by 5 bases and J by 6 bases, with 8 bases of the junction left unmatched. Per the germline V gene, CDR1 is KGHDR and CDR2 is SFDVKD. CDR3 DNA: TGTGCCACCAGTGCTCGAGGACAGGGTGTCAATGAGCAGTTCTTC. Amino acids: CATSARGQGVNEQFF.

This clonotype was seen ten or more times. The J gene is TRBJ2-5, the V gene TRBV4-1; D might be TRBD2 (7 bases). Trimming took off 5 bases at V and 9 bases at J, with 16 bases between the two ends. From germline, CDR1 is MGHRA and CDR2 YSYEKL. The CDR3 contains 13 residues. CDR3 nucleotide sequence: TGCGCCAGCAGCATCGAAAGGGGGGGTCCCCAGTACTTC. Encoded protein: CASSIERGGPQYF.

The J gene is TRBJ2-1, the V gene TRBV20-1, with 8 bases that match TRBD2. The CDR3 loop spans 13 amino acids. Germline CDR1 DFQATT, CDR2 SNEGSKA (reference sequence). V trimming: 5 bases; J trimming: 8 bases; junction bases outside the gene matches: 8. The CDR3 sequence: CSAPAGVKDEQFF. CDR3 nucleotides: TGCAGTGCTCCAGCGGGAGTCAAGGATGAGCAGTTCTTC.

The V gene is TRBV5-1, the J gene TRBJ1-2; D possibly corresponds to TRBD1 (5 bases). Germline V gene data show CDR1 as SGHRS and CDR2 as YFSETQ. The CDR3 is 14 residues long. V lost 2 bases and J lost 2, with 10 bases in between. CDR3 in amino acids: CASSFSGMNYGYTF. The CDR3 bases are TGCGCCAGCAGCTTTTCAGGGATGAACTATGGCTACACCTTC.

This clonotype was counted at least ten times. As DNA, the CDR3 is TGTGCCAGCAGTGTGTTCCGACCCCAGGGATCGACCGGGGAGCTGTTTTTT. Protein product: CASSVFRPQGSTGELFF. This sequence joins TRBV2 and TRBJ2-2; possible D gene TRBD1, 5 bases. The germline gives CDR1 SNHLY, CDR2 FYNNEI. This CDR3 comprises 17 residues. V lost 4 bases and J 5 bases, leaving 20 bases between the germline ends.